Only a few counts were recorded for the clone carrying this T cell receptor beta chain. TCRdb re-analysed the 5' RACE reads in MiXCR, keeping a single row per CDR3 protein. Here the sample spans some 53,000 distinct CDR3 sequences, 6% to 9% being singletons. The time point: sample taken at primary tumor resection. No cells were sorted before sequencing. The whole RNA sequenced was extracted from tumor, nontumor lung or frozen PBMC. This specimen belongs to a study of spatial heterogeneity in lung cancer. J lost 5 bases, V lost 6 bases, and 9 bases had no gene match. The CDR3 contains 14 residues. CDR1 SGHVS and CDR2 FQNEAQ come from the germline V gene.

The chain carries TRBV7-8 and TRBJ2-7; 8 bases align to TRBD1. The sample here was PBMCs, taken at surgery. This TCR was sampled from a female donor with early-stage non-small cell lung cancer. The DNA for the CDR3 is TGTGCCAGCAGTTCTAGGGACAGGTCAAACGAGCAGTACTTC. Protein sequence: CASSSRDRSNEQYF.